The 23 T cell receptor beta chains listed next were all sequenced from one sample in a study of shared clonotypes between healthy human individuals. TCRdb's copy holds only in-frame clones and misses some; the assay was immunoSEQ multiplex PCR. Of roughly 1,100,000 clones in the sample, roughly 80% were seen once. Sequenced: memory CD4+ T cells sorted from blood. Indicated subset: CD45RA-negative fraction. These receptors were obtained from a young man in good health.

This sequence joins TRBV7-8 and TRBJ2-3; maybe TRBD2 (6 bases). V lost 4 bases, J lost 6 bases, and 11 bases lay in between. The CDR3 contains 13 residues. Germline V CDR1 and CDR2: SGHVS, FQNEAQ. DNA of the CDR3: TGTGCCAGCAGCTACGCAGGAGGGGATACGCAGTATTTT. Protein: CASSYAGGDTQYF.

This sequence joins TRBV10-3 and TRBJ2-2, with 10 bases that match TRBD2. V was clipped by 3 bases and J by 3 bases; unmatched bases: 10. The CDR3 has 18 amino acids. The germline CDR1 and CDR2 sequences are ENHRY and SYGVKD. The CDR3 sequence is CAISEELAGVLYTGELFF. As DNA, the CDR3 is TGTGCCATCAGTGAAGAGCTAGCGGGAGTGTTGTACACCGGGGAGCTGTTTTTT.

Only a few counts were recorded for this clone. The V gene is TRBV4-1, the J gene TRBJ2-3; 9 bases fit TRBD2. Germline lookup yields CDR1 MGHRA and CDR2 YSYEKL. With 2 bases clipped from V and 1 base from J, the junction kept 10 bases outside the gene matches. The CDR3 loop spans 18 amino acids. The CDR3 region has the DNA TGCGCCAGCAGCCAAACTAGCGGGCTGATTGGGGGCACAGATACGCAGTATTTT. Protein sequence: CASSQTSGLIGGTDTQYF.

A few counts support this clone. The chain has TRBV29-1 and TRBJ2-3; D possibly corresponds to TRBD2 (6 bases). The CDR3 has 14 residues. Trimming removed 6 bases at V and 0 bases at J, with 13 bases between. Germline V gives CDR1 SQVTM, CDR2 ANQGSEA. CDR3 protein: CSVAFLASTDTQYF. The CDR3 DNA reads as TGCAGCGTCGCCTTCCTAGCGAGCACAGATACGCAGTATTTT.

This chain uses TRBV28 with TRBJ2-5; 10 bases are shared with TRBD1. Germline V gene data show CDR1 as MDHEN and CDR2 as SYDVKM. Germline trimming cut 6 bases from V and 5 bases from J; bases unmatched to any gene: 9. CDR3 size: 15 residues. Here the CDR3 reads CASSTTGGAGETQYF. The CDR3 region has the DNA TGTGCCAGCAGCACGACAGGGGGCGCGGGGGAGACCCAGTACTTC.

The rearrangement links TRBV5-1 to TRBJ2-1; 7 nucleotides agree with TRBD2. The germline V gene encodes CDR1 SGHRS and CDR2 YFSETQ. This CDR3 is built from 16 residues. J was trimmed by 6 bases and V by 0 bases; bases with no gene match: 9. CDR3 protein: CASSLAMGGSVNEQFF. In nucleotides, the CDR3 is TGCGCCAGCAGCTTGGCCATGGGCGGGAGCGTCAATGAGCAGTTCTTC.

The chain couples TRBV9 to TRBJ2-2, with TRBD1 matching over 10 bases. Germline loops: CDR1 SGDLS, CDR2 YYNGEE. The CDR3 runs 17 residues. Trimming cost V 0 bases and J 4 bases; bases outside gene matches: 6. The CDR3 loop is CASSVGDRGFGTGELFF. CDR3 in DNA: TGTGCCAGCAGCGTAGGGGACAGGGGTTTTGGCACCGGGGAGCTGTTTTTT.

The V gene is TRBV10-3, the J gene TRBJ2-7; tentatively, D is TRBD2 (6 bases). CDR1 is ENHRY and CDR2 is SYGVKD in the germline V gene. V was pared by 5 bases and J by 2 bases, with 16 bases between. The CDR3 has 15 residues. The CDR3 DNA reads TGTGCCATCAGTACCATGACTAGTGGGACCTACGAGCAGTACTTC. Residues: CAISTMTSGTYEQYF.

This clone appeared a single time. The gene calls are TRBV29-1 and TRBJ2-2; possibly TRBD1 for D (5 bases). Germline-derived CDR1 and CDR2 are SQVTM and ANQGSEA. The CDR3 loop spans 12 amino acids. V gave up 7 bases and J gave up 3 bases, with 9 bases separating them. CDR3 region: CSGQGYTGELFF. In nucleotides, the CDR3 is TGCAGCGGTCAGGGATACACCGGGGAGCTGTTTTTT.

With respect to this clone: A much larger clonotype is one base distant, so this may be a read error. Other nucleotide sequences from this sample produce the same CDR3. The CDR3 region has the DNA TGTGCCAGCAGTCCCGCCTACGAGCAGTACTTC. It codes for CASSPAYEQYF. The genes are TRBV6-1 and TRBJ2-7; D remains unclear. From germline, CDR1 is MNHNS and CDR2 SASEGT. V lost 5 bases and J 2 bases, leaving 4 bases between the germline ends. The CDR3 extends over 11 amino acids.

This clone occurred a few times. At one of its ends the junction is not consistent with the germline gene, which may arise from a read error. The rearrangement links TRBV7-7 to TRBJ2-2, with D perhaps TRBD1 (6 bases). Per the germline V gene, CDR1 is SSHAT and CDR2 is FNYEAQ (reference sequence). The CDR3 consists of 14 residues. The DNA for the CDR3 is TGTGCTAGCAGCAGGGGCACGAACACCGGGGAGCTGTTTTTT. It specifies CASSRGTNTGELFF.

The chain is built from TRBV9 and TRBJ2-2, with 11 bases identical to TRBD2. The germline V gene has CDR1 SGDLS and CDR2 YYNGEE. The J segment lost 7 bases and the V segment lost 3 bases, leaving 5 bases of the junction unmatched. The length of the CDR3 is 15 residues. CDR3 sequence: CASSGGLAGVGELFF. The CDR3, as DNA: TGTGCCAGCAGCGGTGGACTAGCGGGCGTCGGGGAGCTGTTTTTT. The full variable domain, in which reference TRBV9 and TRBJ2-2 provide the parts outside the CDR3, is DSGVTQTPKHLITATGQRVTLRCSPRSGDLSVYWYQQSLDQGLQFLIQYYNGEERAKGNILERFSAQQFPDLHSELNLSSLELGDSALYFCASSGGLAGVGELFFGEGSRLTVL.

This clone was observed a handful of times. The CDR3 region has the DNA TGTGCCAGCAGTCAAGGGGACAGACCGAACTATGGCTACACCTTC. Amino acid sequence: CASSQGDRPNYGYTF. The rearrangement links TRBV27 to TRBJ1-2; 7 bases agree with TRBD1. The CDR3 is 15 residues long. The germline CDR1 and CDR2 sequences are MNHEY and SMNVEV (reference sequence). The J segment lost 2 bases and the V segment lost 5 bases, leaving 8 bases of the junction unmatched.

The V gene is TRBV16, the J gene TRBJ2-2; 10 nucleotides line up with TRBD1. From germline, CDR1 is KGHSY and CDR2 FQNENV. CDR3 length: 15 residues. V was clipped by 5 bases and J by 4 bases; unmatched bases: 4. CDR3 bases: TGTGCCAGCAGCGACAGGGGGCTCGGCACCGGGGAGCTGTTTTTT. Translating it yields CASSDRGLGTGELFF. The full variable domain, rest sourced from reference TRBV16 and TRBJ2-2, is GEEVAQTPKHLVRGEGQKAKLYCAPIKGHSYVFWYQQVLKNEFKFLISFQNENVFDETGMPKERFSAKCLPNSPCSLEIQATKLEDSAVYFCASSDRGLGTGELFFGEGSRLTVL.

A remark on this clone: The same CDR3 also results from other DNA sequences found in this sample. The chain carries TRBV7-2 and TRBJ2-7; possible D gene TRBD2, 6 bases. Germline-derived CDR1 and CDR2 are SGHTA and FQGNSA. Deletions cut 1 base from V and 2 bases from J, with 9 bases between. The CDR3 runs to 14 residues. CDR3 sequence (DNA): TGTGCCAGCAGCTTAGAGGGCGGGGCCTACGAGCAGTACTTC. Protein sequence: CASSLEGGAYEQYF.

The chain employs TRBV4-1 and TRBJ1-2, with D perhaps TRBD1 (5 bases). This CDR3 region has 16 residues. CDR1 and CDR2 from the germline V gene are MGHRA and YSYEKL. V was shortened by 1 base and J by 3 bases, with 15 bases between the two germline ends. The CDR3 bases are TGCGCCAGCAGCCAAGCCCCACTGGTCAGGGACTATGGCTACACCTTC. This sequence encodes CASSQAPLVRDYGYTF.

Comment on this clone: Other DNA sequences from this sample encode an identical CDR3 as well. V is TRBV28 and J is TRBJ1-6; no reliable D call. CDR3 length equals 12 residues. In germline, CDR1 is MDHEN, CDR2 SYDVKM. Trimming left V 2 bases short and J 9 bases short, with 5 bases between. The DNA for the CDR3 is TGTGCCAGCAGTTTACCCTTTTCACCCCTCCACTTT. Protein: CASSLPFSPLHF.

This clone has only a few counts. V and J are TRBV5-8 and TRBJ2-5; tentative D call: TRBD2 (7 bases). Germline CDR1 reads SGHTS; CDR2 reads YDEGEE. The CDR3 extends over 15 amino acids. V was trimmed by 4 bases and J by 0 bases, leaving 13 bases between them. Here the CDR3 reads CASSRGARDQETQYF. CDR3 DNA sequence: TGTGCCAGCAGCCGGGGGGCCAGAGACCAAGAGACCCAGTACTTC.

This clone showed up just a few times. The rearrangement links TRBV11-2 to TRBJ2-3; 9 bases align to TRBD1. V lost 5 bases to trimming and J lost 3 bases; unmatched junction nucleotides: 9. The CDR3 consists of 16 residues. Germline lookup yields CDR1 SGHAT and CDR2 FQNNGV. CDR3 residues: CASSPLQGAPTDTQYF. CDR3 nucleotide sequence: TGTGCCAGCAGCCCCCTACAGGGGGCGCCGACAGATACGCAGTATTTT.

This chain uses TRBV18 with TRBJ2-1; TRBD1 agrees at 10 bases. Germline V gives CDR1 KGHSH, CDR2 LQKENI. V lost 6 bases, J lost 9 bases, and 11 bases stayed unmatched. This CDR3 has 15 amino acids. CDR3 region: CASSPAGQGFSEQFF. The CDR3 DNA reads as TGTGCCAGCTCCCCGGCGGGACAGGGGTTCTCTGAGCAGTTCTTC.

Worth noting for this clone: This specimen includes other DNA sequences encoding the same CDR3. The rearrangement links TRBV5-1 to TRBJ2-5; D is ambiguous. There are 14 residues in the CDR3. Trimming shortened V by 0 bases and J by 4 bases, and 10 bases separated the two germline ends. The germline CDR1 and CDR2 sequences are SGHRS and YFSETQ. The CDR3 coding sequence is TGCGCCAGCAGCTTGGGGAGTGTGGGAGAGACCCAGTACTTC. Its protein product is CASSLGSVGETQYF.

The chain combines TRBV28 with TRBJ1-4; D might be TRBD1 (5 bases). Trimming pared 5 bases from V and 7 bases from J, leaving 17 bases between. The CDR3 is 15 residues long. The V gene's germline CDR1 is MDHEN and CDR2 SYDVKM. CDR3 amino acids: CASSRSGGDREKLFF. In nucleotides, the CDR3 is TGTGCCAGCAGTAGGTCTGGGGGGGATCGTGAAAAACTGTTTTTT.

A word on this clone: This could be a read error, since a much larger clone is one nucleotide away. Other nucleotide sequences from this sample produce the same CDR3. This chain connects TRBV5-1 to TRBJ1-2; TRBD1 aligns across 10 bases. V shed 3 bases, J shed 2 bases, and the junction held 1 base outside the gene matches. The CDR3 consists of 14 residues. CDR1 and CDR2 from the germline V gene are SGHRS and YFSETQ. CDR3 amino acids: CASSSGQGNYGYTF. DNA for the CDR3: TGCGCCAGCAGCTCGGGACAGGGGAACTATGGCTACACCTTC.